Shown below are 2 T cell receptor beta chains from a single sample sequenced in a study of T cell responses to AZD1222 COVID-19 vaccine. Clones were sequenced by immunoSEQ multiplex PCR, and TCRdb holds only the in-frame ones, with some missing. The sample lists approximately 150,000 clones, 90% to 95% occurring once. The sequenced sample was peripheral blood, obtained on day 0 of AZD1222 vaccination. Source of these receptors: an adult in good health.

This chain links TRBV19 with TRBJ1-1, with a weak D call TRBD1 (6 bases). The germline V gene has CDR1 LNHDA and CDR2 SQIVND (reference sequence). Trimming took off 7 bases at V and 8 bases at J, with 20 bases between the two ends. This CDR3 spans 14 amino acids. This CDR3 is CASITVVGALEAFF. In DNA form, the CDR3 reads TGTGCCAGTATAACGGTAGTGGGGGCTCTCGAAGCTTTCTTT.

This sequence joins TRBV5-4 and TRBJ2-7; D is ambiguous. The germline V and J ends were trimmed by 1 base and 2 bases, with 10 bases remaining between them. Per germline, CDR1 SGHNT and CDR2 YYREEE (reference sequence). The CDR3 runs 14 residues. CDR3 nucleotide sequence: TGTGCCAGCAGCTTGTCGATAGAAGCCTACGAGCAGTACTTC. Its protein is CASSLSIEAYEQYF.